This record covers a single T cell receptor (beta chain). TCRdb reanalyzed the 5' RACE reads and collapses them to one entry per CDR3 protein, without DNA. The sample totals about 430,000 distinct CDR3 sequences. This specimen belongs to a study of T cells expressing NK-cell markers. Germline V gene sequence: CDR1 SGHNT, CDR2 YYREEE (reference sequence). This CDR3 has 15 amino acids. The chain combines TRBV5-4 with TRBJ2-3; TCRdb reports TRBD1, a call that lacks DNA to check it against. What was sequenced was blood T cells: a sorted CD56 or NKG2C T cell subset, CD4+ or CD8+ T cells, or bulk PBMC T cells (not recorded which). The receptor was derived from a woman aged 45-65 years in good health. CDR3 sequence reads: CASSLVGPGTDTQYF.